Presented here are 10 T cell receptor beta chains from one specimen sequenced in a study of T cell responses to AZD1222 COVID-19 vaccine. This table comes from immunoSEQ multiplex PCR, and its TCRdb copy is limited to in-frame clones, with some not included. The data show 150,000 or so clones, around 90% seen once. The sample was peripheral blood, taken on day 0 of AZD1222 vaccination. The receptors shown here come from an adult in good health.

This chain connects TRBV15 to TRBJ2-3; D unresolved. Trimming removed 0 bases at V and 0 bases at J, with 10 bases between. The CDR3 consists of 16 residues. The germline gives CDR1 LNHNV, CDR2 YYDKDF (reference sequence). The CDR3 region is CATSRDRSVSTDTQYF. In nucleotides, the CDR3 is TGTGCCACCAGCAGAGACAGGTCGGTTAGCACAGATACGCAGTATTTT.

The CDR3 nucleotides read TGTGCCAGCAGCGTGGGGGCGAACACTGAAGCTTTCTTT. Encoded protein: CASSVGANTEAFF. The V gene is TRBV28, the J gene TRBJ1-1, with D perhaps TRBD1 (6 bases). The CDR3 runs 13 residues. Between the trimmed V and J ends, which lost 6 bases and 1 base, there was a span of 9 bases. Germline V gene data show CDR1 as MDHEN and CDR2 as SYDVKM.

This chain links TRBV11-2 with TRBJ1-1, with a weak D call TRBD1 (6 bases). Germline CDR1 is SGHAT and CDR2 is FQNNGV. This CDR3 is 13 amino acids long. V lost 0 bases and J lost 5, with 7 bases in between. As DNA, the CDR3 is TGTGCCAGCAGCTTAGACAGGGGAACTGAAGCTTTCTTT. Protein sequence: CASSLDRGTEAFF.

The CDR3 region has the DNA TGCGCCAGCAGTTCAACTAGGGAAAAACTGTTTTTT. Amino acid sequence: CASSSTREKLFF. The rearrangement links TRBV5-1 to TRBJ1-4; no definite D call. CDR1 and CDR2 (germline): SGHRS, YFSETQ. This CDR3 is built from 12 residues. Trimming shortened V by 5 bases and J by 8 bases, and 10 bases separated the two germline ends.

This chain connects TRBV5-6 to TRBJ1-1; tentatively, D is TRBD1 (5 bases). Trimming removed 6 bases at V and 6 bases at J, with 15 bases between. CDR1 is SGHDT and CDR2 is YYEEEE in the germline V gene. CDR3 length equals 13 residues. The CDR3 bases are TGTGCCAGCACCAGGATCGGGACGGCTGAAGCTTTCTTT. Translation: CASTRIGTAEAFF.

The chain uses TRBV6-5 and TRBJ2-3; D remains ambiguous. Germline V CDR1 and CDR2: MNHEY, SVGAGI. V was clipped by 3 bases and J by 1 base, with 8 bases between them. The CDR3 runs to 14 residues. CDR3 DNA: TGTGCCAGCAGTTATTCGCCTGGCACAGATACGCAGTATTTT. As protein: CASSYSPGTDTQYF.

This chain uses TRBV19 with TRBJ2-5; D is unclear. The CDR3 has 15 amino acids. V gave up 5 bases and J gave up 5 bases, with 18 bases separating them. Per germline, CDR1 LNHDA and CDR2 SQIVND (reference sequence). The CDR3 coding sequence is TGTGCCAGTAGTCCCCTTGGGGTAGGAGTGGAGACCCAGTACTTC. This gives the protein CASSPLGVGVETQYF.

V usage is TRBV9 and J usage is TRBJ1-1, with D hard to call. The V gene lost 0 bases and the J gene lost 0 bases, with 12 bases spanning the gap. Germline V gene lookup returns CDR1 SGDLS and CDR2 YYNGEE. There are 16 residues in the CDR3. CDR3 nucleotide sequence: TGTGCCAGCAGCGTAGGCCTGGACTCCATGAACACTGAAGCTTTCTTT. Translated, it gives CASSVGLDSMNTEAFF. The full variable domain, in which reference TRBV9 and TRBJ1-1 provide the parts outside the CDR3, is DSGVTQTPKHLITATGQRVTLRCSPRSGDLSVYWYQQSLDQGLQFLIQYYNGEERAKGNILERFSAQQFPDLHSELNLSSLELGDSALYFCASSVGLDSMNTEAFFGQGTRLTVV.

The V and J genes are TRBV12-3 or TRBV12-4 and TRBJ1-5; the match to TRBD1 covers 7 bases. V gave up 4 bases and J gave up 5 bases; unmatched junction bases: 2. This CDR3 is built from 13 residues. The CDR3 spells CASSYGQDQPQHF. For the CDR3, the DNA is TGTGCCAGCAGTTACGGACAGGATCAGCCCCAGCATTTT.

In nucleotides, the CDR3 is TGTGCCACCAGCAGAGTCTACCCAGATACGCAGTATTTT. It encodes CATSRVYPDTQYF. The chain couples TRBV15 to TRBJ2-3; D not certain. Trimming cost V 1 base and J 4 bases, with 6 bases left between them. The CDR3 is made up of 13 amino acids. The germline CDR1 and CDR2 sequences are LNHNV and YYDKDF (reference sequence).